The next 13 T cell receptor beta chains were all read from a single sample in a study of blood T cell repertoires in COVID-19. Here immunoSEQ multiplex PCR was the method, and the copy in TCRdb shows in-frame clones only, minus some. The top ten hold roughly 2.2% of the sample, which has about 220,000 clones, around 85% seen once. Sample: peripheral blood. Every receptor here comes from a woman in her seventies with COVID-19, enrolled during active disease.

J is TRBJ1-5 and V is TRBV6-6, with TRBD1 matching 9 bases. CDR1 MNHNY and CDR2 SVGAGI come from the germline V gene (reference sequence). Trimming removed 7 bases from V and 4 bases from J; junction bases left unmatched: 8. The CDR3 has 15 amino acids. CDR3 DNA sequence: TGTGCCAGCACCCAACAGGGGGCGGGTAATCAGCCCCAGCATTTT. This gives the protein CASTQQGAGNQPQHF.

The CDR3 sequence is CASSVDAGGRNEQFF. DNA of the CDR3: TGTGCCAGCAGCGTAGATGCGGGAGGGCGCAATGAGCAGTTCTTC. This sequence joins TRBV9 and TRBJ2-1, with 9 nucleotides matching TRBD2. V lost 0 bases, J lost 6 bases, and 4 bases stayed unmatched. The CDR3 spans 15 residues. CDR1 and CDR2 (germline): SGDLS, YYNGEE.

This clone has just one count. CDR3 sequence reads: CASSYRTNTGELFF. In DNA, the CDR3 is TGTGCCAGCAGCTATCGAACGAACACCGGGGAGCTGTTTTTT. V and J are TRBV6-5 and TRBJ2-2; D gene ambiguous. V was cut by 6 bases and J by 0 bases, with 8 bases left in between. The germline V gene has CDR1 MNHEY and CDR2 SVGAGI. The CDR3 loop spans 14 amino acids.

V gene TRBV5-7 combines with J gene TRBJ2-2, with 8 bases lining up with TRBD2. TRBV5-7 is treated as an ORF (open reading frame) with a function not yet certain. V trimming: 4 bases; J trimming: 6 bases; junction bases outside the gene matches: 11. The CDR3 spans 16 residues. CDR3 in DNA: TGTGCCAGCAGCCCGGGGGGGACTAGGGCCGCCGGGGAGCTGTTTTTT. Protein: CASSPGGTRAAGELFF.

The rearrangement links TRBV11-3 to TRBJ1-1; D not resolved. The CDR3 loop spans 14 amino acids. The V gene's germline CDR1 is SGHNT and CDR2 YENEEA. Between the trimmed V and J ends, which lost 2 bases and 1 base, there was a span of 8 bases. CDR3 sequence reads: CASSLHTSNTEAFF. The CDR3 nucleotides read TGTGCCAGCAGCTTACACACGTCGAACACTGAAGCTTTCTTT.

V gene TRBV3-1 (or the pseudogene TRBV3-2) combines with J gene TRBJ2-2; 8 bases agree with TRBD1. There are 16 residues in the CDR3. Germline assignment: CDR1 LGHDT and CDR2 YNNKEL (reference sequence). J was trimmed by 1 base and V by 1 base; bases with no gene match: 2. CDR3 residues: CASSQGTGMNTGELFF. The CDR3 DNA is TGTGCCAGCAGCCAAGGGACAGGGATGAACACCGGGGAGCTGTTTTTT.

The chain has TRBV9 and TRBJ2-2, with TRBD1 matching over 10 bases. This CDR3 has 16 amino acids. Looked up from germline, CDR1 is SGDLS and CDR2 is YYNGEE. V dropped 1 base and J dropped 8; count of bases not matched to a gene: 8. CDR3 region: CASSVFPGQGTGELFF. The CDR3 bases are TGTGCCAGCAGCGTATTTCCGGGACAGGGGACTGGGGAGCTGTTTTTT.

The chain uses TRBV4-2 and TRBJ2-4, with 11 bases that match TRBD1. The V and J ends lost 8 bases and 9 bases, in that order; junction bases with no gene match: 12. This CDR3 has 15 amino acids. CDR1 is LGHNA, CDR2 YNFKEQ, per germline. The CDR3: CASRGQGEASGIQYF. In DNA, the CDR3 is TGTGCCAGCCGGGGACAGGGGGAGGCTTCGGGCATTCAGTACTTC.

This rearrangement joins TRBV6-6 to TRBJ2-7; D is perhaps TRBD2 (5 bases). Deletions cut 2 bases from V and 0 bases from J, with 11 bases between. The CDR3 has 15 residues. Germline assignment: CDR1 MNHNY and CDR2 SVGAGI (reference sequence). CDR3 region: CASSYEGGLSYEQYF. CDR3 DNA sequence: TGTGCCAGCAGTTACGAAGGTGGACTCTCCTACGAGCAGTACTTC.

The chain uses TRBV7-2 and TRBJ1-5; weak D call: TRBD1 (6 bases). Germline V gives CDR1 SGHTA, CDR2 FQGNSA. This CDR3 comprises 15 residues. With 5 bases removed from V and 7 bases from J, the gap between germline ends came to 18 bases. CDR3 DNA sequence: TGTGCCAGCAGCCCGTCCGAGGGGGGGCGCCAGCCCCAGCATTTT. Its translation: CASSPSEGGRQPQHF.

This clone was seen ten or more times. The J gene is TRBJ1-2, the V gene TRBV6-5; TRBD1 aligns across 9 bases. The CDR3 extends over 15 amino acids. The V segment lost 6 bases and the J segment 8 bases; nucleotides outside the gene matches: 13. CDR1 is MNHEY and CDR2 is SVGAGI in the germline V gene. Here the CDR3 reads CASRESSQGARGYTF. As DNA, the CDR3 is TGTGCCAGCAGGGAGTCATCACAGGGGGCGCGGGGCTACACCTTC.

This rearrangement joins TRBV4-3 to TRBJ2-3; 7 nucleotides line up with TRBD2. CDR1 is LGHNA, CDR2 YSLEER, per germline. CDR3 size: 16 residues. The junction had 7 bases not matched to a gene; V was cut back by 4 bases and J by 0 bases. CDR3 region: CASSPGLSPSTDTQYF. As DNA, the CDR3 is TGCGCCAGCAGCCCGGGACTATCCCCGAGCACAGATACGCAGTATTTT.

This clone was recorded once. This sequence joins TRBV3-1 (or the pseudogene TRBV3-2) and TRBJ2-5; 7 bases line up with TRBD2. The junction had 4 bases not matched to a gene; V was cut back by 5 bases and J by 1 base. CDR3 length: 14 amino acids. Germline-derived CDR1 and CDR2 are LGHDT and YNNKEL (reference sequence). DNA for the CDR3: TGTGCCAGCAGCAAACTAGCGTCCCAAGAGACCCAGTACTTC. This encodes CASSKLASQETQYF.